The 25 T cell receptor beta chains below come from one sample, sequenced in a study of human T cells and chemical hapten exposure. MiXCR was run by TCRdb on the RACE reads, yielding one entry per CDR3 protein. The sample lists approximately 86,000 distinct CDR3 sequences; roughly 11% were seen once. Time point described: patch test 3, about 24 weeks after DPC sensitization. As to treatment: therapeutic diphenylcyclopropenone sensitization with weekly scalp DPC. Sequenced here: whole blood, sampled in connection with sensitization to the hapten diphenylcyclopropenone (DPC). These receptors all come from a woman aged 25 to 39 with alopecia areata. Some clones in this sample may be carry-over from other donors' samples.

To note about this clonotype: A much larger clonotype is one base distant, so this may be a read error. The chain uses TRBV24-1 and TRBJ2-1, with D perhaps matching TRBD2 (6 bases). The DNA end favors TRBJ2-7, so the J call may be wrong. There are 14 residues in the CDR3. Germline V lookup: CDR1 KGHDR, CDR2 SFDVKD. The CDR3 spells CATSESGSLEEQYF. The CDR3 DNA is TGTGCCACCAGTGAATCCGGGAGCCTGGAGGAGCAGTACTTC.

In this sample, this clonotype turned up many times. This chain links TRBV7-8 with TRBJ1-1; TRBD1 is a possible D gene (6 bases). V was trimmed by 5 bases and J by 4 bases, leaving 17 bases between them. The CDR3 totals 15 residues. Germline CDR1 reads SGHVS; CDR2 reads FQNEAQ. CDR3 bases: TGTGCCAGCAGCCCCCGACAGGCCAGAGGCACTGAAGCTTTCTTT. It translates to CASSPRQARGTEAFF.

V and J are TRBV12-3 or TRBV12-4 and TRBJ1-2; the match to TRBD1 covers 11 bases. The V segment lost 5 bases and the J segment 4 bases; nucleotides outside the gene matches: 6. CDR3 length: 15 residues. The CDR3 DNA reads TGTGCCAGCAGTCCTCGGACAGGGGGCCTCTATGGCTACACCTTC. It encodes CASSPRTGGLYGYTF.

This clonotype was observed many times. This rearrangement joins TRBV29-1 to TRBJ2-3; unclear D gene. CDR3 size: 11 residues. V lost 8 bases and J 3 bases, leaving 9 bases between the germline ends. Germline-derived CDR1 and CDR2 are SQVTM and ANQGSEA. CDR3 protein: CSTTRTDTQYF. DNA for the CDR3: TGCAGCACGACCAGAACAGATACGCAGTATTTT.

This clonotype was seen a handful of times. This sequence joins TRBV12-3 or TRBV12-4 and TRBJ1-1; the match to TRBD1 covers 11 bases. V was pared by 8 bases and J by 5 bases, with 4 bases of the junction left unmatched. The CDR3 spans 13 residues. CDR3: CASGQGAITEAFF. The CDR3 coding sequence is TGTGCCAGCGGACAGGGGGCGATTACTGAAGCTTTCTTT.

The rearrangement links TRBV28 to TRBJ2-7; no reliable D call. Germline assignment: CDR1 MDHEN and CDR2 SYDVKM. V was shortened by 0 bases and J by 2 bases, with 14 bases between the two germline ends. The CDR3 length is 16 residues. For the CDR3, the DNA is TGTGCCAGCAGTTTATGGCCAGTGGGCCTGACCTACGAGCAGTACTTC. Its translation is CASSLWPVGLTYEQYF.

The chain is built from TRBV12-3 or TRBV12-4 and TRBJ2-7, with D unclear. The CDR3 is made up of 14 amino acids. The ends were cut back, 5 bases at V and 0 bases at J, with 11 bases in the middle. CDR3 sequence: CASSPRHDSYEQYF. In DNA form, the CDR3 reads TGTGCCAGCAGTCCCCGACACGACTCCTACGAGCAGTACTTC.

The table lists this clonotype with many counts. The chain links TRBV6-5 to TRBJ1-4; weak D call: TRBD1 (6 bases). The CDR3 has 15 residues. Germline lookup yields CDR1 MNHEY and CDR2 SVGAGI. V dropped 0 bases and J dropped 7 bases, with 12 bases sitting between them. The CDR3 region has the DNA TGTGCCAGCAGTTACTCGGGGGGCGCGGGTGAAAAACTGTTTTTT. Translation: CASSYSGGAGEKLFF.

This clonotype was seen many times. As DNA, the CDR3 is TGTGCCACCAGTGACTCTGGACTAGCGGAGTACAATGAGCAGTTCTTC. This sequence encodes CATSDSGLAEYNEQFF. The chain links TRBV24-1 to TRBJ2-1; 10 nucleotides line up with TRBD2. The junction had 6 bases not matched to a gene; V was cut back by 4 bases and J by 4 bases. The CDR3 contains 16 residues. The germline V gene encodes CDR1 KGHDR and CDR2 SFDVKD.

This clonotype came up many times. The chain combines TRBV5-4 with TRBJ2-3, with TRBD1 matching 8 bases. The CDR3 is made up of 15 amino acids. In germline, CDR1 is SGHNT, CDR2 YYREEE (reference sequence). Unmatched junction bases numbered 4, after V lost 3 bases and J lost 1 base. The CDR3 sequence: CASSSQQGGTDTQYF. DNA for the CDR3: TGTGCCAGCAGCTCTCAACAGGGGGGCACAGATACGCAGTATTTT.

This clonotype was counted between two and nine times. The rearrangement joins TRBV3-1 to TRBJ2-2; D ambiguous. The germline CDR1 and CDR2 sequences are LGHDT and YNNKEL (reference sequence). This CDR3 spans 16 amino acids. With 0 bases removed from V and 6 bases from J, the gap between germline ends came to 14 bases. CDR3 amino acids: CASSQDLVSVPGELFF. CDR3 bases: TGTGCCAGCAGCCAAGATCTAGTCTCGGTGCCCGGGGAGCTGTTTTTT.

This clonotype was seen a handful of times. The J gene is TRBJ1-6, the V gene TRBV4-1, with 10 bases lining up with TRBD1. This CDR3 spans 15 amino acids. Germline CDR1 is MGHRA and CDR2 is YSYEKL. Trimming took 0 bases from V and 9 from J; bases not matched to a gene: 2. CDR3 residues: CASSQDGDRGSPLHF. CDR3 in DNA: TGCGCCAGCAGCCAAGATGGGGACAGGGGTTCACCCCTCCACTTT.

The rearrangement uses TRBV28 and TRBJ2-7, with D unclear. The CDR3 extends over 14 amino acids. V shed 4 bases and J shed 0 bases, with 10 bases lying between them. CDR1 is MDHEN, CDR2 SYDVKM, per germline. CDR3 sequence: CASSSPRTSYEQYV. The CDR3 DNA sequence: TGTGCCAGCAGTTCCCCCCGAACCTCCTACGAGCAGTACGTC.

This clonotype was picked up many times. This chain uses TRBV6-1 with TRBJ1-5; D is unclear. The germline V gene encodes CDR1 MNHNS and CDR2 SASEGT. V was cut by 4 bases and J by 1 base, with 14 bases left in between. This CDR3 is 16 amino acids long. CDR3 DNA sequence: TGTGCCAGCAGTGTCGTGGCAGGTGGAAGCAATCAGCCCCAGCATTTT. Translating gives CASSVVAGGSNQPQHF.

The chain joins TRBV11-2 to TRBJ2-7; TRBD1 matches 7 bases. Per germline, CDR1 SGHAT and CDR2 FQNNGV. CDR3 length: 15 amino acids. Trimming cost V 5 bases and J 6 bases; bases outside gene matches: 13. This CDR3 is CASSPFSQGKGEQYF. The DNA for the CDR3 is TGTGCCAGCAGCCCTTTCTCACAGGGGAAAGGCGAGCAGTACTTC.

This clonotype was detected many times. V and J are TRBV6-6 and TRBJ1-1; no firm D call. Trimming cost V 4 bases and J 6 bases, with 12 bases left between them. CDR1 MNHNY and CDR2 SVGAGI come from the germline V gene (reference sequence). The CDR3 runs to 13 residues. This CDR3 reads CASSFIERAEAFF. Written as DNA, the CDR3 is TGTGCCAGCAGTTTTATCGAGCGCGCTGAAGCTTTCTTT.

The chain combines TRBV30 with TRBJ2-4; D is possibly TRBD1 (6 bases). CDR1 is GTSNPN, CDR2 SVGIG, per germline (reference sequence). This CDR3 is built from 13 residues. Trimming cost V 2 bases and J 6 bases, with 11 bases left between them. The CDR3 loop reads CAWSPGARNIQYF. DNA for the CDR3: TGTGCCTGGAGTCCAGGGGCGAGAAACATTCAGTACTTC. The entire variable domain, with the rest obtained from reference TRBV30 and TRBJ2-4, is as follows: SQTIHQWPATLVQPVGSPLSLECTVEGTSNPNLYWYRQAAGRGLQLLFYSVGIGQISSEVPQNLSASRPQDRQFILSSKKLLLSDSGFYLCAWSPGARNIQYFGAGTRLSVL.

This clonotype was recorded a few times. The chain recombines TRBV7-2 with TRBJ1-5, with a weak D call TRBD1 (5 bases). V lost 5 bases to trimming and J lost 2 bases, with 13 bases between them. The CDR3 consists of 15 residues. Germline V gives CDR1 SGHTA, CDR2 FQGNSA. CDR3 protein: CASSGGGIGNQPQHF. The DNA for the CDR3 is TGTGCCAGCAGCGGTGGGGGAATAGGCAATCAGCCCCAGCATTTT.

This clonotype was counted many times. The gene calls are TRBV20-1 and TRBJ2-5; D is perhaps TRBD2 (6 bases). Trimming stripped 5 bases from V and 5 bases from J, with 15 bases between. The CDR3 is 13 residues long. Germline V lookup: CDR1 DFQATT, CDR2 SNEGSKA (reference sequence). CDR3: CSAPPRGMETQYF. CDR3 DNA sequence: TGCAGTGCTCCCCCACGCGGGATGGAGACCCAGTACTTC.

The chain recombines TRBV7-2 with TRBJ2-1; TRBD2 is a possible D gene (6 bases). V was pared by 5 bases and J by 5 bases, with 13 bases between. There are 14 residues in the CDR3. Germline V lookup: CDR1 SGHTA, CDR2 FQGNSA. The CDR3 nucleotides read TGTGCCAGCAGCCTGGGGAGACTAGACAATGAGCAGTTCTTC. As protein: CASSLGRLDNEQFF.

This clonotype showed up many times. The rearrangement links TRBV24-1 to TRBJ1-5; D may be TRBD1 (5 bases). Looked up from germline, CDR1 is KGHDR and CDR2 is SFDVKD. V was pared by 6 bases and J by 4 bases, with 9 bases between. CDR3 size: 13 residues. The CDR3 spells CATSLRGNQPQHF. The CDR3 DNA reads TGTGCCACCAGTCTAAGGGGTAATCAGCCCCAGCATTTT.

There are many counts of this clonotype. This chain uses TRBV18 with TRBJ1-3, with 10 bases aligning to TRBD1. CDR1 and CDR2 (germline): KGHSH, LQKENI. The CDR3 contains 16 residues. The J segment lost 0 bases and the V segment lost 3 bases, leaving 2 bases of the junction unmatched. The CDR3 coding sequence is TGTGCCAGCTCACCGGGACAGGGGTACTCTGGAAACACCATATATTTT. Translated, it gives CASSPGQGYSGNTIYF.

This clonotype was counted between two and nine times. As DNA, the CDR3 is TGTGCCAGCAGTTTGGACAGGGACGAGCAGTACGTC. Its protein is CASSLDRDEQYV. V and J are TRBV28 and TRBJ2-7; 8 nucleotides line up with TRBD1. Germline CDR1 MDHEN, CDR2 SYDVKM. The CDR3 has 12 amino acids. V shed 3 bases, J shed 5 bases, and the junction held 0 bases outside the gene matches.

CDR3 in amino acids: CATSGLHGTGSEKLFF. CDR3 coding DNA: TGTGCCACCAGCGGCCTGCACGGGACAGGGAGTGAAAAACTGTTTTTT. The chain employs TRBV15 and TRBJ1-4; 9 nucleotides line up with TRBD1. J was trimmed by 7 bases and V by 5 bases; bases with no gene match: 11. The V gene's germline CDR1 is LNHNV and CDR2 YYDKDF (reference sequence). The length of the CDR3 is 16 residues.

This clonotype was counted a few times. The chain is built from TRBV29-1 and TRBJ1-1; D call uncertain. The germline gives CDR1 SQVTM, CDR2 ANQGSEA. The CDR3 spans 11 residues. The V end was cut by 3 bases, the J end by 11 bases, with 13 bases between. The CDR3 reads CSVEVGFNAFF. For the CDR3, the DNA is TGCAGCGTTGAGGTGGGGTTTAACGCTTTCTTT.